This entry concerns a single T cell receptor (beta chain). The target antigen is unknown. The data were taken from a study of cytomegalovirus exposure and HLA in healthy donors. Findings of the study overall: Highly shared sequence variants in one cluster were likely a sequencing artifact.

The CDR3 is 14 amino acids. Trimming took off 3 bases at V and 4 bases at J, with 12 bases between the two ends. Germline lookup yields CDR1 LGHNT and CDR2 FRNRAP. Use of 60 Vbeta and 13 Jbeta primers characterized the PCR. Some clones are missing from TCRdb's copy, which holds only in-frame ones; the method was immunoSEQ multiplex PCR. The sample has about 150,000 clones, 84% seen once; the top ten hold 4.8%. The receptor was isolated from a girl aged 10 to 17 in good health and CMV-seropositive. The material sequenced was PBMCs. The chain recombines TRBV12-5 with TRBJ1-1, with D maybe TRBD1 (5 bases). Written as DNA, the CDR3 is TGTGCTAGTGGTTTTGCTGGGGCCCCCACTGAAGCTTTCTTT. Translated: CASGFAGAPTEAFF.